This T cell receptor (beta chain) was recovered during a study of cytomegalovirus exposure and HLA in healthy donors. General study findings and limits: In an earlier analysis, productive rearrangement rates for most beta V segments clustered near 87% or 30%. It was likely that a cluster of highly shared sequence variants was a sequencing artifact. While the bulk of TCR sequences proved rare, some public TCRs turned up in many donors.

The PCR had 60 Vbeta and 13 Jbeta primers. Sequenced by immunoSEQ multiplex PCR; TCRdb stores in-frame clones only, minus some. Of around 100,000 clones in the sample, around three quarters are singletons; the top ten hold roughly 4.1%. Trimming left V 10 bases short and J 3 bases short, with 13 bases between. The CDR3 has 13 amino acids. Germline-derived CDR1 and CDR2 are ENHRY and SYGVKD. About this clone itself: The target antigen is unknown.

The origin of this receptor is a middle-aged man in good health and CMV-seronegative. Specimen: PBMCs. V is TRBV10-3 and J is TRBJ1-5; tentative D call: TRBD1 (6 bases). This CDR3 reads CATEQGSNQPQHF. The CDR3, as DNA: TGTGCCACCGAACAGGGTTCCAATCAGCCCCAGCATTTT.